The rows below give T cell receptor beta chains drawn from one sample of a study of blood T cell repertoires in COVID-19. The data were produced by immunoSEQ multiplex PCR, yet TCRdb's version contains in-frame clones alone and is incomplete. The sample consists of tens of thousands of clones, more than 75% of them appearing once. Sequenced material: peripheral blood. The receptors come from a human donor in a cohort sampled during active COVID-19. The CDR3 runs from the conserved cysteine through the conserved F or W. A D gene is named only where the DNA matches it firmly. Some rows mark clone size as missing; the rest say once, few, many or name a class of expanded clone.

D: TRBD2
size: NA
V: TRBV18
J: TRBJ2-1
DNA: TGTGCCAGCTCACCGACTAGCGGGGGGGGTTACAATGAGCAGTTCTTC
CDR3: CASSPTSGGGYNEQFF

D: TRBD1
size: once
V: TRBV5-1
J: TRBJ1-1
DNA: TGCGCCAGCAGCCCCACCCCTCCTGGACAGGGATTGGACACTGAAGCTTTCTTT
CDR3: CASSPTPPGQGLDTEAFF

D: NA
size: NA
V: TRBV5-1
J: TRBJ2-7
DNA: TGCGCCAGCAGCTTCCAGGGGATCTCCTACGAGCAGTACTTC
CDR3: CASSFQGISYEQYF

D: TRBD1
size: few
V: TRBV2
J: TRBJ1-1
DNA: TGTGCCAGCGGAAAGGCGGGACAGACCTTTATGAACACTGAAGCTTTCTTT
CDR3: CASGKAGQTFMNTEAFF

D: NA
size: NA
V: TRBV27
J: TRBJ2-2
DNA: TGTGCCAGCAGTGGGGTGGCACAGGGCCCCACCGGGGAGCTGTTTTTT
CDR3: CASSGVAQGPTGELFF

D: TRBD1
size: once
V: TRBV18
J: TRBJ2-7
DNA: TGTGCCAGCTTAATCGACAGGGGGAGCGAGCAGTACTTC
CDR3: CASLIDRGSEQYF

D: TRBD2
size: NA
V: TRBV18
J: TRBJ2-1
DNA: TGTGCCAGCCTACAGGGACTAGATTCGTCCTACAATGAGCAGTTCTTC
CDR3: CASLQGLDSSYNEQFF

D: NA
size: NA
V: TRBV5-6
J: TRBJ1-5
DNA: TGTGCCAGCAGCCGACATAGCAATCAGCCCCAGCATTTT
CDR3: CASSRHSNQPQHF

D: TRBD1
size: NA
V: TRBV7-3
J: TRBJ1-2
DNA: TGTGCCAGCAGTTTTGGACCAGGGGGCGATGGCTACACCTTC
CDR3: CASSFGPGGDGYTF

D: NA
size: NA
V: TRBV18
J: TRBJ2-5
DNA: TGTGCCAGCTCACCTCCATCCCAAGAGACCCAGTACTTC
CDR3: CASSPPSQETQYF

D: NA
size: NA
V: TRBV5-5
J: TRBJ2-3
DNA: TGTGCCAGCACCCAATTGCCCACAGGGTCAGATACGCAGTATTTT
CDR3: CASTQLPTGSDTQYF

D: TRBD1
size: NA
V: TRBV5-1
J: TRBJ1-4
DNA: TGCGCCAGCAGCTTGGGGGACAGGGGGCATGAAAAACTGTTTTTT
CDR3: CASSLGDRGHEKLFF

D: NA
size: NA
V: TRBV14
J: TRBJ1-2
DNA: TGTGCCAGCAGCCAAGGGAGTGTTCGAGGCTACACCTTC
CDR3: CASSQGSVRGYTF

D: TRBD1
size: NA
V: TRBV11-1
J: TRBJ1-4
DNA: TGTGCCAGCAGCTTAGGACAGGGGAAGGAAAAACTGTTTTTT
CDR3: CASSLGQGKEKLFF

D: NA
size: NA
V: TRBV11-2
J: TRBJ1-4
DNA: TGTGCCAGCAGCTTCGTAGGGGCAGGGGAAAAACTGTTTTTT
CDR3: CASSFVGAGEKLFF

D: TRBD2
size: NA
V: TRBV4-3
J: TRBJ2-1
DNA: TGCGCCAGCAGCCAGGGTGGACTAGCGGTTTCCTACAATGAGCAGTTCTTC
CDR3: CASSQGGLAVSYNEQFF

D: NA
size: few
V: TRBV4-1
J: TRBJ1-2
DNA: TGCGCCAGCAGCCCCCGGACCGGGGAAAATGTCTATGGCTACACCTTC
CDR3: CASSPRTGENVYGYTF

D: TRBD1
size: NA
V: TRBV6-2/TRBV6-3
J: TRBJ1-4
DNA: TGTGCCAGCAGTACCGGGGACAGTGGTCGGAATGAAAAACTGTTTTTT
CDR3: CASSTGDSGRNEKLFF

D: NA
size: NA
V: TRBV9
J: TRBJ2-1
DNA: TGTGCCAGCAGCCCAAGAGGAAGTTTCTCCTACAATGAGCAGTTCTTC
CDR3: CASSPRGSFSYNEQFF

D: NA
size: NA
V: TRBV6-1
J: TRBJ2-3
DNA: TGTGCCAGCAGTGAAGTCGGGCAGGGGGGAGATACGCAGTATTTT
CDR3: CASSEVGQGGDTQYF

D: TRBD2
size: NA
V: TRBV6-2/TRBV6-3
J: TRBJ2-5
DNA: TGTGCCAGCAGTTACCGCGGGGGGACTCGGGAGACCCAGTACTTC
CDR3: CASSYRGGTRETQYF

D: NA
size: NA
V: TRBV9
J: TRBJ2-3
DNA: TGTGCCAGCAGCGTAGCGGGAGCTGGCACAGATACGCAGTATTTT
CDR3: CASSVAGAGTDTQYF

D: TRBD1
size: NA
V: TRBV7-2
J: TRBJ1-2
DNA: TGTGCCAGCAGCTCCCAGGACAGGGGGGTCTATGGCTACACCTTC
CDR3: CASSSQDRGVYGYTF